The 2 T cell receptor beta chains given below trace back to one sample, sequenced in a study of cytomegalovirus exposure and HLA in healthy donors. With 60 Vbeta and 13 Jbeta primers, the PCR was carried out. This table comes from immunoSEQ multiplex PCR, and its TCRdb copy is limited to in-frame clones, with some not included. The data contain 85,000 to 130,000 clones, 60% to 80% of them singletons. Sequenced sample: PBMCs. The receptors derive from a man aged 40-50 years in good health and CMV-seronegative.

The rearrangement joins TRBV29-1 to TRBJ2-5; D is possibly TRBD2 (5 bases). Gene TRBJ2-7 matches the end of the DNA better, so the J call may be wrong. Germline CDR1 SQVTM, CDR2 ANQGSEA. The CDR3 is made up of 13 amino acids. Here the CDR3 reads CSVLDYLPDEQYF. The DNA for the CDR3 is TGCAGCGTTCTAGACTACCTCCCTGACGAGCAGTACTTC.

The gene calls are TRBV28 and TRBJ1-1; D call uncertain. Germline CDR1 is MDHEN and CDR2 is SYDVKM. The CDR3 has 11 amino acids. Trimming took 6 bases from V and 3 from J, leaving 5 bases between them. DNA for the CDR3: TGTGCCAGCAGCTCGGACACTGAAGCTTTCTTT. This codes for CASSSDTEAFF.